This T cell receptor beta chain derives from a study of regulatory T cells in long-lasting Graves disease. Overall study: New Graves' disease cases had less than 3 months of antithyroid drugs. Study observations and caveats: Whereas new patients shared 970 or so public clonotypes, persistent patients shared more, at under 3,500.

The CDR3 runs 16 residues. V was pared by 6 bases and J by 2 bases, with 17 bases between. The V gene's germline CDR1 is SQVTM and CDR2 ANQGSEA. Concerning this clonotype: Its antigen is undetermined.

With iRepertoire HTBI primers and Arm-PCR of CDR3 regions, TCR beta libraries were built. One entry per CDR3 protein results from TCRdb running MiXCR on the multiplex PCR reads. The sample has 500,000 to 700,000 distinct CDR3 sequences; roughly 15% are singletons. The time point here: newly diagnosed GD, antithyroid drugs for less than 3 months. PBMC-derived RNA was used for the TCR library. These data were also reused for a study on T cells in Graves' hyperthyroidism and ophthalmopathy. That source adds: Graves' hyperthyroidism without ophthalmopathy progression within 18 months was termed stable. Model-based prediction identified ophthalmopathy a median around 6.5 months prior to its onset.

This TCR came from a woman aged 25 to 39 with Graves disease. V and J are TRBV29-1 and TRBJ2-6; possibly TRBD2 for D (7 bases). The sample here was peripheral blood mononuclear cells (PBMCs), taken at new diagnosis, from a patient treated with antithyroid drugs. CDR3 sequence: CSVLGGDLAGANVLTF. In DNA, the CDR3 is TGCAGCGTACTAGGGGGGGACCTAGCTGGGGCCAACGTCCTGACTTTC.